These 17 T cell receptor beta chains share one sample of origin, sequenced in a study of shared clonotypes between healthy human individuals. This table comes from immunoSEQ multiplex PCR, and its TCRdb copy is limited to in-frame clones, with some not included. The table lists just over 2,000,000 clones, 85% to 95% of them singletons. The sequenced material came from naive CD4+ T cells sorted from blood. Subset of the sample: CD45RA+ positively selected. These receptors were obtained from a man between 18 and 29 years old in good health.

The J gene is TRBJ1-6, the V gene TRBV30; TRBD1 aligns across 12 bases. The CDR3 is 14 residues long. V shed 5 bases and J 9 bases; nucleotides not matched to a gene: 5. The germline V gene has CDR1 GTSNPN and CDR2 SVGIG (reference sequence). The chain's CDR3 is CAWEGQGAGSPLHF. CDR3 in DNA: TGTGCCTGGGAGGGACAGGGGGCAGGTTCACCCCTCCACTTT.

A word on this clone: The sample has other DNA sequences that encode this CDR3 too. J is TRBJ1-1 and V is TRBV28; D gene ambiguous. There are 12 residues in the CDR3. Per the germline V gene, CDR1 is MDHEN and CDR2 is SYDVKM. Deletions cut 4 bases from V and 5 bases from J, with 8 bases between. The CDR3 is CASSSRGTEAFF. CDR3 nucleotide sequence: TGTGCCAGCAGTTCGAGAGGAACTGAAGCTTTCTTT.

A single count supports this clone. V usage is TRBV20-1 and J usage is TRBJ1-4; D gene uncertain. The CDR3 extends over 10 amino acids. V lost 5 bases and J 6 bases, leaving 4 bases between the germline ends. Germline loops: CDR1 DFQATT, CDR2 SNEGSKA (reference sequence). The CDR3, as DNA: TGCAGTGCTTTGTATGAAAAACTGTTTTTT. This translates into CSALYEKLFF.

The chain employs TRBV7-9 and TRBJ2-7; 9 positions agree with TRBD2. The V and J ends lost 1 base and 9 bases, in that order; junction bases with no gene match: 10. Germline assignment: CDR1 SEHNR and CDR2 FQNEAQ (reference sequence). CDR3 length equals 15 residues. CDR3 coding DNA: TGTGCCAGCAGCTTAGATGGAGCGGGGGGCGCTGGGCAGTACTTC. Residues: CASSLDGAGGAGQYF.

This chain links TRBV5-6 with TRBJ1-5; 7 nucleotides match TRBD1. Trimming removed 3 bases from V and 6 bases from J; junction bases left unmatched: 9. CDR3 length: 15 amino acids. CDR1 and CDR2 from the germline V gene are SGHDT and YYEEEE. The CDR3: CASSSIQGSGQPQHF. CDR3 nucleotide sequence: TGTGCCAGCAGCTCCATACAGGGGTCCGGTCAGCCCCAGCATTTT.

The gene calls are TRBV2 and TRBJ2-3; TRBD2 matches 7 bases. CDR3 length: 15 amino acids. Trimming took 5 bases from V and 1 from J; bases not matched to a gene: 6. Germline V gene sequence: CDR1 SNHLY, CDR2 FYNNEI. CDR3 nucleotide sequence: TGTGCCAGCAGTAACGGGGGGTCGGGCACAGATACGCAGTATTTT. This codes for CASSNGGSGTDTQYF.

The chain is built from TRBV4-1 and TRBJ2-1; D gene unclear. V was trimmed by 1 base and J by 9 bases, leaving 10 bases between them. Germline V gives CDR1 MGHRA, CDR2 YSYEKL. This CDR3 has 13 residues. The CDR3 DNA reads TGCGCCAGCAGCCAAGTGGGAATCGGTGAGCAGTTCTTC. As protein: CASSQVGIGEQFF.

The chain recombines TRBV7-2 with TRBJ2-7; 8 bases are a match to TRBD1. Germline CDR1 and CDR2: SGHTA and FQGNSA. V dropped 1 base and J dropped 6; count of bases not matched to a gene: 5. This CDR3 has 14 residues. CDR3 DNA: TGTGCCAGCAGCTTAGAGGGCAGGGGGCGCGAGCAGTACTTC. Translating gives CASSLEGRGREQYF.

The rearrangement joins TRBV7-9 to TRBJ1-2; perhaps TRBD1 as D (5 bases). V gave up 5 bases and J gave up 6 bases, with 13 bases separating them. This CDR3 has 13 residues. CDR1 and CDR2 from the germline V gene are SEHNR and FQNEAQ (reference sequence). The CDR3 here is CASSPQEGNGYTF. CDR3 sequence (DNA): TGTGCCAGCAGCCCACAGGAGGGAAATGGCTACACCTTC. Full variable domain (rest looked up from reference TRBV7-9 and TRBJ1-2): DTGVSQNPRHKITKRGQNVTFRCDPISEHNRLYWYRQTLGQGPEFLTYFQNEAQLEKSRLLSDRFSAERPKGSFSTLEIQRTEQGDSAMYLCASSPQEGNGYTFGSGTRLTVV.

The V and J genes are TRBV12-2 and TRBJ2-7; TRBD2 was called by the table and not checked on the DNA. TRBV12-2 constitutes a pseudogene. The CDR3 spans 14 residues. CDR3 nucleotides: TGTGCAAGTCGCCTAAGGCGGGTATCCTACGAGCAGTACTTC. Protein: CASRLRRVSYEQYF.

In its sample, this clone was seen once. J is TRBJ1-6 and V is TRBV28; D remains unclear. V was clipped by 5 bases and J by 5 bases, with 7 bases between them. This CDR3 has 13 residues. Germline assignment: CDR1 MDHEN and CDR2 SYDVKM. CDR3 bases: TGTGCCAGCAGTAGGATTGATAATTCACCCCTCCACTTT. As protein: CASSRIDNSPLHF.

This chain joins TRBV6-4 and TRBJ2-5; no definite D call. CDR3 size: 14 residues. Looked up from germline, CDR1 is MRHNA and CDR2 is SNTAGT. V dropped 0 bases and J dropped 2 bases, with 7 bases sitting between them. DNA of the CDR3: TGTGCCAGCAGTGACTCGTGGCAGCAAGAGACCCAGTACTTC. As protein: CASSDSWQQETQYF.

The chain employs TRBV7-8 and TRBJ2-7; D assignment may be TRBD1 or TRBD2 (5 bases each). Between the trimmed V and J ends, which lost 11 bases and 3 bases, there was a span of 32 bases. The CDR3 spans 18 residues. Germline CDR1 and CDR2: SGHVS and FQNEAQ. CDR3 residues: CAGSRAPTTSSRDYEQYF. The DNA for the CDR3 is TGTGCCGGCTCCAGGGCTCCTACTACCTCATCGAGGGACTACGAGCAGTACTTC.

With respect to this clone: This sample also contains other DNA sequences that code for the same CDR3. The chain is built from TRBV6-1 and TRBJ1-1, with D hard to call. From germline, CDR1 is MNHNS and CDR2 SASEGT. There are 12 residues in the CDR3. Trimming cost V 6 bases and J 4 bases, with 9 bases left between them. The DNA for the CDR3 is TGTGCCAGCAGCGCCTCAGGCACTGAAGCTTTCTTT. Protein product: CASSASGTEAFF.

This clone was detected once. The chain uses TRBV7-2 and TRBJ2-5; D might be TRBD2 (6 bases). Trimming left V 1 base short and J 4 bases short, with 19 bases between. CDR1 is SGHTA, CDR2 FQGNSA, per germline. This CDR3 has 17 amino acids. CDR3 bases: TGTGCCAGCAGCTTAGACGGAACCGGGAGCCGCACAGAGACCCAGTACTTC. Translating it yields CASSLDGTGSRTETQYF.

As DNA, the CDR3 is TGTGCCAGCAGCGTAGGACGGACTAGCGGGGGCGCAGATACGCAGTATTTT. It is translated as CASSVGRTSGGADTQYF. This sequence joins TRBV9 and TRBJ2-3; the match to TRBD2 covers 13 bases. The CDR3 totals 17 residues. Trimming cost V 0 bases and J 4 bases; bases outside gene matches: 5. Germline V gives CDR1 SGDLS, CDR2 YYNGEE.

The CDR3 coding sequence is TGTGCCAGCAGCAAAGCGAAGCCGTCCTACGAGCAGTACTTC. This sequence encodes CASSKAKPSYEQYF. This chain links TRBV21-1 with TRBJ2-7; TRBD2, as called in the table, went unchecked against the DNA. TRBV21-1 is termed a pseudogene. The CDR3 runs 14 residues.